This T cell receptor (beta chain) derives from a study of T cells in Graves' hyperthyroidism and ophthalmopathy. Study results and limitations: Peripheral blood also featured most of the thyroid clonotypes expanded above 0.001.

Comments on this clonotype: Antigen specificity is unknown.

Patients were excluded because of uncontrolled infection, other autoimmune disease, pregnancy or lactation. In making diagnoses, clinical symptoms, serum thyroxine and TRAb, thyroid ultrasound and orbital computed tomography were all used. Germline values: CDR1 LNHNV, CDR2 YYDKDF (reference sequence). V lost 3 bases, J lost 3 bases, and 20 bases lay in between. The CDR3 length is 17 residues. Regions amplified from RNA transcripts were the TCR beta CDR3 regions. HTBI primers were employed in a first-round RT-PCR of the TCR CDR3. From the multiplex PCR reads, TCRdb called clonotypes with MiXCR, one entry per CDR3 protein. Seen here are roughly 570,000 distinct CDR3 sequences, more than 15% observed once, and the top ten hold around 7.8%.

This TCR was sampled from a woman aged 25 to 39 with Graves' hyperthyroidism. J is TRBJ1-1 and V is TRBV15; a weak D match, TRBD1 (5 bases). The sequenced sample consisted of blood. DNA of the CDR3: TGTGCCACCAGCAGCCCAGCCCGTCCGTCAGGGTACACTGAAGCTTTCTTT. It translates to CATSSPARPSGYTEAFF.